These 21 T cell receptor beta chains originate from one sample sequenced in a study of blood T cell repertoires in COVID-19. Method: immunoSEQ multiplex PCR; TCRdb's copy keeps in-frame clones and lacks some. The repertoire holds about 63,000 clones, with about 81% as singletons. The sample taken for sequencing was peripheral blood. Receptors originate from a human donor in a cohort sampled during active COVID-19.

This chain joins TRBV19 and TRBJ1-4, with D unresolved. Trimming cost V 3 bases and J 7 bases, with 9 bases left between them. Germline V gene lookup returns CDR1 LNHDA and CDR2 SQIVND (reference sequence). The CDR3 length is 13 residues. The CDR3 region has the DNA TGTGCCAGTAGTATGGACTCGGGTGAAAAACTGTTTTTT. This codes for CASSMDSGEKLFF.

This chain links TRBV27 with TRBJ2-7, with TRBD2 as a possible D gene (6 bases). Trimming stripped 2 bases from V and 0 bases from J, with 20 bases between. Germline CDR1 MNHEY, CDR2 SMNVEV (reference sequence). This CDR3 has 18 amino acids. The CDR3 DNA follows: TGTGCCAGCAGTTTAAATTTTGGGGCGCGGGGCCACTCCTACGAGCAGTACTTC. As protein: CASSLNFGARGHSYEQYF.

V is TRBV19 and J is TRBJ1-1; D is unresolved. V dropped 6 bases and J dropped 0 bases, with 23 bases sitting between them. Germline V gene sequence: CDR1 LNHDA, CDR2 SQIVND (reference sequence). CDR3 size: 18 residues. CDR3 sequence: CASSNTVGSRLLNTEAFF. CDR3 DNA sequence: TGTGCCAGTAGCAATACGGTGGGCAGTAGGCTCTTGAACACTGAAGCTTTCTTT.

The rearrangement joins TRBV5-6 to TRBJ2-4; tentatively, D is TRBD2 (5 bases). The CDR3 length is 14 residues. The V gene lost 1 base and the J gene lost 8 bases, with 13 bases spanning the gap. CDR1 and CDR2 (germline): SGHDT, YYEEEE. DNA for the CDR3: TGTGCCAGCAGCTTGTTTCGGGGTTCGGACATTCAGTACTTC. Its translation is CASSLFRGSDIQYF.

J is TRBJ1-1 and V is TRBV7-2; D is perhaps TRBD1 (5 bases). Trimming removed 3 bases from V and 4 bases from J, with 12 bases in between. Per the germline V gene, CDR1 is SGHTA and CDR2 is FQGNSA. This CDR3 has 14 residues. CDR3 nucleotides: TGTGCCAGCAGCTTTGCGGGGGGGGGCACTGAAGCTTTCTTT. Its protein product is CASSFAGGGTEAFF.

The chain has TRBV4-3 and TRBJ2-1; no reliable D call. V was clipped by 2 bases and J by 7 bases, with 9 bases between them. CDR3 length: 13 amino acids. Germline lookup yields CDR1 LGHNA and CDR2 YSLEER. The CDR3, as DNA: TGCGCCAGCAGCCAATGGAGTCTGAATGAGCAGTTCTTC. It encodes CASSQWSLNEQFF.

The V call is TRBV2, the J call TRBJ2-7, with TRBD1 matching over 11 bases. The CDR3 contains 17 residues. The V segment lost 8 bases and the J segment 4 bases; nucleotides outside the gene matches: 16. The germline V gene has CDR1 SNHLY and CDR2 FYNNEI. The CDR3 nucleotides read TGTGCCAGCTTCAGGTCAGGGACAGGGGGGAAAATGTACGAGCAGTACTTC. Its translation is CASFRSGTGGKMYEQYF.

The chain has TRBV5-1 and TRBJ2-6; D remains ambiguous. Trimming left V 4 bases short and J 2 bases short, with 7 bases between. Per germline, CDR1 SGHRS and CDR2 YFSETQ. This CDR3 has 14 residues. Here the CDR3 reads CASSGTAGANVLTF. In nucleotides, the CDR3 is TGCGCCAGCAGCGGAACAGCTGGGGCCAACGTCCTGACTTTC.

In its sample, this clone was seen a few times. The V gene is TRBV7-9, the J gene TRBJ2-7; 8 nucleotides agree with TRBD2. The CDR3 consists of 15 residues. Losses at the gene ends were 5 bases for V and 5 bases for J; bases not matched to a gene: 11. Germline CDR1 reads SEHNR; CDR2 reads FQNEAQ (reference sequence). CDR3 protein: CASSHEGTRVDEQYF. CDR3 DNA sequence: TGTGCCAGCAGCCATGAGGGGACTAGAGTCGACGAGCAGTACTTC.

The chain has TRBV11-2 and TRBJ2-7; 8 bases are a match to TRBD1. Germline assignment: CDR1 SGHAT and CDR2 FQNNGV. CDR3 length: 15 amino acids. Losses at the gene ends were 5 bases for V and 5 bases for J; bases not matched to a gene: 11. CDR3 in DNA: TGTGCCAGCAGCGAAAGGACAGGGCAGACAAACGAGCAGTACTTC. Encoded protein: CASSERTGQTNEQYF.

J is TRBJ1-5 and V is TRBV19; D remains ambiguous. Germline V lookup: CDR1 LNHDA, CDR2 SQIVND (reference sequence). Deletions cut 5 bases from V and 2 bases from J, with 13 bases between. The CDR3 is made up of 15 amino acids. DNA of the CDR3: TGTGCCAGTAGTGGCCGGGGAGTGGGCAATCAGCCCCAGCATTTT. Protein product: CASSGRGVGNQPQHF.

This clone was seen a single time. This chain joins TRBV7-2 and TRBJ2-3; maybe TRBD2 (5 bases). The CDR3 totals 15 residues. The V and J ends lost 4 bases and 0 bases respectively, with 11 bases between them. Germline lookup yields CDR1 SGHTA and CDR2 FQGNSA. Here the CDR3 reads CASSSRGLSTDTQYF. The CDR3 DNA sequence: TGTGCCAGCAGCTCCCGGGGTCTTAGCACAGATACGCAGTATTTT.

The chain uses TRBV6-1 and TRBJ1-2, with TRBD1 matching 9 bases. Germline V CDR1 and CDR2: MNHNS, SASEGT. V shed 4 bases, J shed 5 bases, and the junction held 8 bases outside the gene matches. This CDR3 has 15 residues. The CDR3 is CASSVATGGAYGYTF. CDR3 bases: TGTGCCAGCAGTGTAGCCACAGGGGGCGCGTATGGCTACACCTTC.

This sequence joins TRBV11-3 and TRBJ2-7; TRBD2 aligns across 8 bases. Germline CDR1 reads SGHNT; CDR2 reads YENEEA. The CDR3 is made up of 14 amino acids. Trimming at V came to 3 bases and at J to 7 bases, leaving 8 bases not matched to a gene. CDR3 region: CASSLTSDPREQYF. The CDR3 bases are TGTGCCAGCAGCTTGACTAGCGACCCTCGGGAGCAGTACTTC. The full variable domain, its missing parts supplied by reference TRBV11-3 and TRBJ2-7, is EAGVVQSPRYKIIEKKQPVAFWCNPISGHNTLYWYLQNLGQGPELLIRYENEEAVDDSQLPKDRFSAERLKGVDSTLKIQPAELGDSAVYLCASSLTSDPREQYFGPGTRLTVT.

J is TRBJ1-5 and V is TRBV24-1; D is uncertain. This CDR3 contains 17 residues. The germline V gene has CDR1 KGHDR and CDR2 SFDVKD. Deletions cut 12 bases from V and 0 bases from J, with 23 bases between. The CDR3 nucleotides read TGTGCCCCCCTATCACTCCGAGCCCCTTATAGCAATCAGCCCCAGCATTTT. This sequence encodes CAPLSLRAPYSNQPQHF.

The chain joins TRBV9 to TRBJ2-7; 8 nucleotides match TRBD2. The CDR3 runs 14 residues. CDR1 and CDR2 (germline): SGDLS, YYNGEE. V lost 4 bases and J lost 12; bases outside the gene matches: 15. CDR3 in amino acids: CASSTRGSGVSLYF. The CDR3 nucleotides read TGTGCCAGCAGCACCCGGGGTAGCGGGGTTTCCCTGTACTTC.

The V call is TRBV27, the J call TRBJ2-3; unclear D gene. The V gene lost 4 bases and the J gene lost 0 bases, with 11 bases spanning the gap. From germline, CDR1 is MNHEY and CDR2 SMNVEV (reference sequence). The CDR3 consists of 15 residues. CDR3 sequence: CASSSPRNSTDTQYF. For the CDR3, the DNA is TGTGCCAGCAGTTCCCCCAGGAATAGCACAGATACGCAGTATTTT.

The chain carries TRBV6-1 and TRBJ1-2; D is unresolved. From germline, CDR1 is MNHNS and CDR2 SASEGT. CDR3 length: 13 residues. Trimming left V 2 bases short and J 6 bases short, with 10 bases between. Here the CDR3 DNA reads TGTGCCAGCAGTGAATTTACACGTCATGGCTACACCTTC. This gives the protein CASSEFTRHGYTF.

This chain joins TRBV15 and TRBJ1-3; D remains unclear. Trimming left V 1 base short and J 0 bases short, with 7 bases between. This CDR3 has 15 residues. The germline CDR1 and CDR2 sequences are LNHNV and YYDKDF (reference sequence). CDR3 DNA: TGTGCCACCAGCAGAGGTGCAGACTCTGGAAACACCATATATTTT. It codes for CATSRGADSGNTIYF.

The chain employs TRBV19 and TRBJ1-6; a possible D gene is TRBD1 (5 bases). The germline V and J ends were trimmed by 5 bases and 8 bases, with 10 bases remaining between them. There are 13 residues in the CDR3. Germline V gene lookup returns CDR1 LNHDA and CDR2 SQIVND (reference sequence). Written as DNA, the CDR3 is TGTGCCAGTAGTCTCACGGGGGATTCACCCCTCCACTTT. Amino acid sequence: CASSLTGDSPLHF.

The chain is built from TRBV28 and TRBJ2-7, with a possible D match to TRBD2 (6 bases). The CDR3 loop spans 14 amino acids. V lost 4 bases and J lost 3, with 13 bases in between. Germline CDR1 reads MDHEN; CDR2 reads SYDVKM. CDR3 region: CASSSLREVYEQYF. Written as DNA, the CDR3 is TGTGCCAGCAGTTCCTTAAGGGAGGTCTACGAGCAGTACTTC.